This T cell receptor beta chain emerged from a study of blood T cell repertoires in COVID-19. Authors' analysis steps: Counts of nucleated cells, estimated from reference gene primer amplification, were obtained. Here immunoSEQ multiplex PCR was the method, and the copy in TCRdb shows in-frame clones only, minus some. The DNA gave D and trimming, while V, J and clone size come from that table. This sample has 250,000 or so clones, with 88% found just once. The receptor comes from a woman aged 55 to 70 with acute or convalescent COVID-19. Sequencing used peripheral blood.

The CDR3, as DNA: TGTGCCAGCAGCTTCGGGGGGCCGTATACCTGGTACTTC. Its translation is CASSFGGPYTWYF. The chain employs TRBV5-6 and TRBJ2-7; perhaps TRBD2 as D (7 bases). The germline V gene encodes CDR1 SGHDT and CDR2 YYEEEE. V was cut by 2 bases and J by 12 bases, with 18 bases left in between. The CDR3 length is 13 residues.